What follows is one TCR beta chain and its context. TCRdb fed the 5' RACE reads into MiXCR, producing one record per CDR3 protein. The sample holds tens of thousands of distinct CDR3 sequences, around 8.6% seen once. The source of the sample is a study of chronic HIV infection and antiretroviral therapy. This clonotype was obtained from an adult who had HIV and had not received antiretroviral therapy, or was an uninfected healthy control (not recorded which). The specimen was peripheral blood.

For the CDR3, the DNA is TGTGCCAGCAGCTCCACAGGGGAGAGCAATTCACCCCTCCACTTT. Amino acids: CASSSTGESNSPLHF. The rearrangement links TRBV7-9 to TRBJ1-6; 7 bases are a match to TRBD1. Germline V gene lookup returns CDR1 SEHNR and CDR2 FQNEAQ (reference sequence). Trimming at V came to 4 bases and at J to 7 bases, leaving 7 bases not matched to a gene. The CDR3 contains 15 residues.